This passage covers 22 T cell receptor beta chains from one sample sequenced in a study of blood T cell repertoires in COVID-19. Here immunoSEQ multiplex PCR was the method, and the copy in TCRdb shows in-frame clones only, minus some. The data show roughly 16,000 clones, with 85% to 90% seen just once and approximately 2.6% held by the top ten. The material sequenced was peripheral blood. These receptors came from a human donor in a cohort sampled during active COVID-19.

The chain has TRBV12-3 or TRBV12-4 and TRBJ1-6, with no clear D. V was cut by 6 bases and J by 12 bases, with 15 bases left in between. The CDR3 length is 13 residues. This CDR3 is CASRPDLTGPLHF. The DNA of the CDR3 is TGTGCCAGCAGGCCGGACTTGACCGGACCCCTCCACTTT.

This clone was seen only once. The V gene is TRBV5-1, the J gene TRBJ2-3; D not certain. In germline, CDR1 is SGHRS, CDR2 YFSETQ. V was clipped by 0 bases and J by 1 base, with 6 bases between them. This CDR3 region has 14 residues. The CDR3 region is CASSLDSRTDTQYF. The CDR3 DNA reads as TGCGCCAGCAGCTTGGACAGCCGCACAGATACGCAGTATTTT.

The CDR3 DNA follows: TGCGCCAGCACCTCCCAGACAGGTCCGAATTCACCCCTCCACTTT. It codes for CASTSQTGPNSPLHF. The V call is TRBV5-1, the J call TRBJ1-6; D is perhaps TRBD1 (6 bases). The germline V gene encodes CDR1 SGHRS and CDR2 YFSETQ. The CDR3 runs to 15 residues. Trimming removed 6 bases from V and 7 bases from J, with 17 bases in between.

The chain uses TRBV9 and TRBJ2-1; D unresolved. V was trimmed by 0 bases and J by 9 bases, leaving 13 bases between them. This CDR3 is 14 amino acids long. The germline V gene has CDR1 SGDLS and CDR2 YYNGEE. CDR3 sequence: CASSVVSTYSEQFF. CDR3 nucleotide sequence: TGTGCCAGCAGCGTAGTTTCCACGTACTCTGAGCAGTTCTTC.

This rearrangement joins TRBV9 to TRBJ2-1, with 14 bases fitting TRBD2. Germline CDR1 reads SGDLS; CDR2 reads YYNGEE. The CDR3 is 17 amino acids. V dropped 3 bases and J dropped 4; count of bases not matched to a gene: 6. The CDR3 here is CASSGRLAGGPYNEQFF. The CDR3 region has the DNA TGTGCCAGCAGCGGAAGACTAGCGGGAGGGCCTTACAATGAGCAGTTCTTC.

A few counts support this clone. The gene calls are TRBV2 and TRBJ2-3; TRBD2 is a possible D gene (5 bases). This CDR3 spans 16 amino acids. Germline loops: CDR1 SNHLY, CDR2 FYNNEI. Trimming pared 0 bases from V and 2 bases from J, leaving 12 bases between. This CDR3 reads CASSEAAGEITDTQYF. In DNA, the CDR3 is TGTGCCAGCAGTGAAGCGGCCGGGGAAATCACAGATACGCAGTATTTT.

The chain recombines TRBV28 with TRBJ2-7; D is undetermined. V was clipped by 2 bases and J by 4 bases, with 3 bases between them. CDR1 is MDHEN, CDR2 SYDVKM, per germline. There are 11 residues in the CDR3. Here the CDR3 reads CASSLRYEQYF. The CDR3 coding sequence is TGTGCCAGCAGTTTACGTTACGAGCAGTACTTC.

The chain uses TRBV10-3 and TRBJ1-1; D might be TRBD1 (5 bases). The CDR3 totals 13 residues. Germline assignment: CDR1 ENHRY and CDR2 SYGVKD. V gave up 4 bases and J gave up 3 bases, with 9 bases separating them. The CDR3 sequence: CAISARGDTEAFF. CDR3 coding DNA: TGTGCCATCAGTGCCCGGGGGGACACTGAAGCTTTCTTT.

The rearrangement uses TRBV3-1 (or the pseudogene TRBV3-2) and TRBJ1-2; D unresolved. From germline, CDR1 is LGHDT and CDR2 YNNKEL (reference sequence). V dropped 2 bases and J dropped 1 base, with 2 bases sitting between them. The CDR3 extends over 12 amino acids. The CDR3 nucleotides read TGTGCCAGCAGCCAACTTAACTATGGCTACACCTTC. It is translated as CASSQLNYGYTF.

The genes are TRBV5-1 and TRBJ2-1; TRBD1 is a possible D gene (6 bases). This CDR3 is 14 amino acids long. Trimming cost V 0 bases and J 5 bases, with 9 bases left between them. CDR1 SGHRS and CDR2 YFSETQ come from the germline V gene. This chain's CDR3 is CASSLGQGNNEQFF. The CDR3, as DNA: TGCGCCAGCAGCTTGGGGCAGGGGAACAATGAGCAGTTCTTC.

The chain couples TRBV5-5 to TRBJ2-7; TRBD1 agrees at 12 bases. The J segment lost 2 bases and the V segment lost 0 bases, leaving 12 bases of the junction unmatched. This CDR3 is built from 19 residues. CDR1 SGHKS and CDR2 YYEKEE come from the germline V gene (reference sequence). CDR3 region: CASSLGDRGLSGPPYEQYF. CDR3 DNA: TGTGCCAGCAGCTTGGGGGACAGGGGGCTGAGCGGGCCACCCTACGAGCAGTACTTC.

The J gene is TRBJ1-6, the V gene TRBV28, with TRBD1 matching 11 bases. Germline loops: CDR1 MDHEN, CDR2 SYDVKM. CDR3 size: 15 residues. V shed 6 bases, J shed 9 bases, and the junction held 7 bases outside the gene matches. The CDR3 region has the DNA TGTGCCAGCAGCCCCCGGGACAGGGGGACTTCACCCCTCCACTTT. Encoded protein: CASSPRDRGTSPLHF.

The rearrangement joins TRBV7-2 to TRBJ1-2; D is unclear. The CDR3 runs to 13 residues. V lost 5 bases, J lost 8 bases, and 15 bases lay in between. Germline V CDR1 and CDR2: SGHTA, FQGNSA. The CDR3 region has the DNA TGTGCCAGCAGCCCCATACGGGTAGACGGCTACACCTTC. It yields the protein CASSPIRVDGYTF.

The chain combines TRBV19 with TRBJ2-7; the match to TRBD1 covers 7 bases. The CDR3 sequence is 15 residues long. Losses at the gene ends were 5 bases for V and 2 bases for J; bases not matched to a gene: 9. Germline loops: CDR1 LNHDA, CDR2 SQIVND (reference sequence). CDR3 nucleotide sequence: TGTGCCAGTAGTTTCTTGACAGGGACAGCCTACGAGCAGTACTTC. Amino acid sequence: CASSFLTGTAYEQYF.

The chain has TRBV28 and TRBJ1-2; possible D gene TRBD1, 5 bases. V dropped 3 bases and J dropped 7 bases, with 12 bases sitting between them. Germline CDR1 MDHEN, CDR2 SYDVKM. This CDR3 spans 13 amino acids. CDR3 residues: CASSFTSGFGYTF. DNA for the CDR3: TGTGCCAGCAGTTTCACTTCAGGGTTTGGCTACACCTTC.

V gene TRBV10-1 combines with J gene TRBJ1-1, with TRBD1 as a possible D gene (5 bases). This CDR3 has 14 residues. In germline, CDR1 is WNHNN, CDR2 SYGVQD (reference sequence). With 2 bases removed from V and 4 bases from J, the gap between germline ends came to 11 bases. CDR3 DNA sequence: TGCGCCAGCAGTGAGGGAGGGGCGAGCACTGAAGCTTTCTTT. It yields the protein CASSEGGASTEAFF.

This chain uses TRBV5-1 with TRBJ1-1; possible D gene TRBD1, 6 bases. Germline V gene data show CDR1 as SGHRS and CDR2 as YFSETQ. The CDR3 contains 14 residues. Trimming shortened V by 4 bases and J by 0 bases, and 10 bases separated the two germline ends. The CDR3 protein is CASSARGMNTEAFF. CDR3 DNA sequence: TGCGCCAGCAGCGCCAGGGGCATGAACACTGAAGCTTTCTTT.

The chain has TRBV4-1 and TRBJ2-3, with TRBD2 matching 8 bases. The length of the CDR3 is 18 residues. With V trimmed by 1 base and J by 2 bases, 11 bases remained unmatched. Looked up from germline, CDR1 is MGHRA and CDR2 is YSYEKL. The DNA of the CDR3 is TGCGCCAGCAGCCAAGTTCGGGTTGCGGGGGGACACACAGATACGCAGTATTTT. This encodes CASSQVRVAGGHTDTQYF.

This sequence joins TRBV28 and TRBJ1-6; D unclear. CDR3 length: 15 amino acids. Germline CDR1 is MDHEN and CDR2 is SYDVKM. V lost 6 bases to trimming and J lost 7 bases, with 16 bases between them. CDR3 protein: CASRGLSAENSPLHF. CDR3 coding DNA: TGTGCCAGCAGGGGTTTAAGCGCAGAGAATTCACCCCTCCACTTT.

The V call is TRBV27, the J call TRBJ2-7, with a possible D match to TRBD1 (6 bases). The CDR3 totals 13 residues. Germline values: CDR1 MNHEY, CDR2 SMNVEV (reference sequence). V was shortened by 4 bases and J by 3 bases, with 10 bases between the two germline ends. The chain's CDR3 is CASSSGQLYEQYF. CDR3 nucleotides: TGTGCCAGCAGTTCTGGACAGCTCTACGAGCAGTACTTC.

This chain links TRBV7-9 with TRBJ2-5, with D unclear. The CDR3 has 14 amino acids. Germline CDR1 and CDR2: SEHNR and FQNEAQ (reference sequence). The V gene lost 1 base and the J gene lost 4 bases, with 10 bases spanning the gap. CDR3 coding DNA: TGTGCCAGCAGCTTAGAACAGTTTTTAGAGACCCAGTACTTC. This codes for CASSLEQFLETQYF.

This sequence joins TRBV19 and TRBJ2-5; 8 bases are shared with TRBD1. In germline, CDR1 is LNHDA, CDR2 SQIVND (reference sequence). V shed 6 bases, J shed 4 bases, and the junction held 7 bases outside the gene matches. The CDR3 is made up of 14 amino acids. The chain's CDR3 is CASRSQGAGETQYF. The CDR3 DNA reads TGTGCCAGTAGGTCCCAGGGGGCTGGAGAGACCCAGTACTTC.